One and the same sample provided the 29 T cell receptor beta chains below, sequenced in a study of OX40 agonist ivuxolimab in advanced cancers. Method: immunoSEQ multiplex PCR; TCRdb's copy keeps in-frame clones and lacks some. The sample carries tens of thousands of clones, around 81% recorded once. The sample in question was CD4+ or CD8+ T cells sorted from blood, obtained in a trial of the OX40 agonist ivuxolimab. The receptors stem from an adult with an advanced solid tumor such as melanoma, head and neck, liver or kidney cancer.

The J gene is TRBJ2-1, the V gene TRBV9; 9 positions match TRBD1. The CDR3 covers 15 residues. The ends lost 3 bases at V and 2 bases at J; junction bases unmatched: 3. Germline CDR1 reads SGDLS; CDR2 reads YYNGEE. CDR3 sequence (DNA): TGTGCCAGCAGCGAGGGACAGGGAGCCTACAATGAGCAGTTCTTC. Translating it yields CASSEGQGAYNEQFF.

The table lists this clone with many counts. This chain uses TRBV6-5 with TRBJ2-7, with D possibly matching TRBD1 (6 bases). V was shortened by 2 bases and J by 3 bases, with 14 bases between the two germline ends. The CDR3 sequence is 15 residues long. CDR1 and CDR2 from the germline V gene are MNHEY and SVGAGI. As DNA, the CDR3 is TGTGCCAGCAGTTACGGACAGATATCTCTCTACGAGCAGTACTTC. Translation: CASSYGQISLYEQYF.

The gene calls are TRBV5-1 and TRBJ2-1; 8 positions match TRBD2. The CDR3 runs to 13 residues. The germline gives CDR1 SGHRS, CDR2 YFSETQ. J lost 4 bases, V lost 8 bases, and 5 bases had no gene match. The CDR3 here is CASSGNGYNEQFF. Written as DNA, the CDR3 is TGCGCCAGTAGCGGGAACGGTTACAATGAGCAGTTCTTC.

The rearrangement links TRBV4-2 to TRBJ2-7; 11 positions agree with TRBD2. The ends lost 3 bases at V and 3 bases at J; junction bases unmatched: 4. The CDR3 has 15 amino acids. Germline V gives CDR1 LGHNA, CDR2 YNFKEQ. Here the CDR3 DNA reads TGTGCCAGCAGCCATAGCGGGAGGGCAGACTACGAGCAGTACTTC. It codes for CASSHSGRADYEQYF.

The J gene is TRBJ2-1, the V gene TRBV28; 9 nucleotides agree with TRBD2. V shed 4 bases and J 4 bases; nucleotides not matched to a gene: 8. Germline V gives CDR1 MDHEN, CDR2 SYDVKM. CDR3 size: 16 residues. The CDR3 DNA is TGTGCCAGCAGTTCGTCCGGGACTAGCCATTACAATGAGCAGTTCTTC. Translating gives CASSSSGTSHYNEQFF.

The V and J genes are TRBV5-1 and TRBJ2-7; TRBD1 or TRBD2 may be the D gene (5 bases each). The V end was cut by 0 bases, the J end by 1 base, with 8 bases between. Germline V CDR1 and CDR2: SGHRS, YFSETQ. This CDR3 is built from 14 residues. CDR3 in amino acids: CASSLGDGSYEQYV. The CDR3 DNA is TGCGCCAGCAGCTTGGGGGACGGGTCCTACGAGCAGTACGTC.

The V gene is TRBV9, the J gene TRBJ1-2; the D is unclear. This CDR3 region has 14 residues. Trimming took off 0 bases at V and 3 bases at J, with 9 bases between the two ends. The V gene's germline CDR1 is SGDLS and CDR2 YYNGEE. In nucleotides, the CDR3 is TGTGCCAGCAGCGTAGAGGGCACGTACTATGGCTACACCTTC. Protein: CASSVEGTYYGYTF.

V is TRBV7-9 and J is TRBJ2-7; possibly TRBD1 or TRBD2 for D (5 bases each). The germline V gene has CDR1 SEHNR and CDR2 FQNEAQ (reference sequence). The germline V and J ends were trimmed by 6 bases and 6 bases, with 21 bases remaining between them. This CDR3 contains 15 residues. The CDR3 sequence: CASSFPERGLIEQYF. CDR3 in DNA: TGTGCCAGCAGTTTCCCGGAGAGGGGCCTCATCGAGCAGTACTTC.

The rearrangement joins TRBV2 to TRBJ2-3; 8 bases are a match to TRBD1. V trimming: 7 bases; J trimming: 1 base; junction bases outside the gene matches: 7. The CDR3 extends over 15 amino acids. CDR1 and CDR2 (germline): SNHLY, FYNNEI. The CDR3 sequence is CASIPTGVGTDTQYF. The CDR3 DNA reads TGTGCCAGCATCCCGACAGGGGTAGGCACAGATACGCAGTATTTT.

V gene TRBV9 combines with J gene TRBJ2-3, with 10 nucleotides matching TRBD2. The germline gives CDR1 SGDLS, CDR2 YYNGEE. CDR3 length: 16 amino acids. V trimming: 3 bases; J trimming: 2 bases; junction bases outside the gene matches: 6. The CDR3 here is CASSGSSGGITDTQYF. The CDR3 DNA follows: TGTGCCAGCAGCGGTAGTAGCGGGGGGATCACAGATACGCAGTATTTT.

This chain joins TRBV11-3 and TRBJ1-1; tentatively, D is TRBD1 (6 bases). This CDR3 region has 14 residues. Germline V gene data show CDR1 as SGHNT and CDR2 as YENEEA. Trimming cost V 0 bases and J 6 bases, with 11 bases left between them. CDR3 loop: CASSLDGGAPEAFF. The CDR3 DNA is TGTGCCAGCAGCTTAGATGGGGGCGCGCCTGAAGCTTTCTTT. Full variable domain (missing parts from reference TRBV11-3 and TRBJ1-1): EAGVVQSPRYKIIEKKQPVAFWCNPISGHNTLYWYLQNLGQGPELLIRYENEEAVDDSQLPKDRFSAERLKGVDSTLKIQPAELGDSAVYLCASSLDGGAPEAFFGQGTRLTVV.

Only one count was recorded for this clone. The chain links TRBV27 to TRBJ2-1, with 8 positions matching TRBD2. The V and J ends lost 4 bases and 4 bases, in that order; junction bases with no gene match: 9. Germline CDR1 MNHEY, CDR2 SMNVEV (reference sequence). The CDR3 spans 16 residues. DNA for the CDR3: TGTGCCAGCAGTTCCTTCTCGGGGGGGGCATACAATGAGCAGTTCTTC. This encodes CASSSFSGGAYNEQFF.

The rearrangement links TRBV6-5 to TRBJ2-3; no clear D gene. Germline CDR1 and CDR2: MNHEY and SVGAGI. This CDR3 is 14 amino acids long. Trimming cost V 2 bases and J 2 bases, with 8 bases left between them. The CDR3 sequence: CASSYISITDTQYF. Written as DNA, the CDR3 is TGTGCCAGCAGTTACATTTCCATCACAGATACGCAGTATTTT.

The gene calls are TRBV30 and TRBJ2-7; D is ambiguous. From germline, CDR1 is GTSNPN and CDR2 SVGIG (reference sequence). V lost 2 bases to trimming and J lost 0 bases, with 2 bases between them. The CDR3 loop spans 11 amino acids. As DNA, the CDR3 is TGTGCCTGGAGTACCTCCTACGAGCAGTACTTC. Residues: CAWSTSYEQYF.

The chain is built from TRBV5-6 and TRBJ1-5; no clear D. Looked up from germline, CDR1 is SGHDT and CDR2 is YYEEEE. The V gene lost 4 bases and the J gene lost 4 bases, with 6 bases spanning the gap. The length of the CDR3 is 12 residues. CDR3 in DNA: TGTGCCAGCAGCACGCAGAATCAGCCCCAGCATTTT. Residues: CASSTQNQPQHF.

The chain employs TRBV19 and TRBJ2-6; 12 bases are a match to TRBD1. CDR1 is LNHDA and CDR2 is SQIVND in the germline V gene (reference sequence). The CDR3 totals 19 residues. After removal of 7 bases from V and 0 bases from J, the junction contained 10 bases not matched to a gene. The CDR3 bases are TGTGCCAGTACCTTAGAGGGACAGGGGGCCTACTCTGGGGCCAACGTCCTGACTTTC. Its protein is CASTLEGQGAYSGANVLTF.

This chain connects TRBV28 to TRBJ1-4; 8 positions match TRBD1. The CDR3 is 14 residues long. Looked up from germline, CDR1 is MDHEN and CDR2 is SYDVKM. Trimming at V came to 5 bases and at J to 8 bases, leaving 7 bases not matched to a gene. For the CDR3, the DNA is TGTGCCAGCAGTCTGACAGGGGATAGGGAAAAACTGTTTTTT. Its translation is CASSLTGDREKLFF.

The chain uses TRBV6-5 and TRBJ2-3; D is unresolved. The ends were cut back, 2 bases at V and 3 bases at J, with 6 bases in the middle. The CDR3 length is 13 residues. CDR1 is MNHEY and CDR2 is SVGAGI in the germline V gene. This CDR3 is CASSYEVTDTQYF. In DNA form, the CDR3 reads TGTGCCAGCAGTTACGAGGTTACAGATACGCAGTATTTT.

This clone was observed once. The chain joins TRBV5-4 to TRBJ2-7, with D uncertain. Between the trimmed V and J ends, which lost 2 bases and 4 bases, there was a span of 7 bases. The germline CDR1 and CDR2 sequences are SGHNT and YYREEE (reference sequence). The CDR3 contains 12 residues. CDR3: CASSFLGYEQYF. CDR3 nucleotide sequence: TGTGCCAGCAGCTTTTTGGGGTACGAGCAGTACTTC.

The chain couples TRBV20-1 to TRBJ1-6; D not resolved. CDR3 size: 11 residues. The germline V gene encodes CDR1 DFQATT and CDR2 SNEGSKA (reference sequence). Trimming removed 3 bases from V and 10 bases from J, with 7 bases in between. The CDR3 protein is CSASTESPLHF. The CDR3 DNA reads TGCAGTGCTAGTACGGAGTCACCCCTCCACTTT.

The rearrangement joins TRBV6-6 to TRBJ2-7; TRBD1 might be the D (5 bases). This CDR3 is built from 15 residues. V was cut by 5 bases and J by 2 bases, with 16 bases left in between. CDR1 is MNHNY and CDR2 is SVGAGI in the germline V gene (reference sequence). The CDR3 DNA reads as TGTGCCAGCAGTCCAGGGCCCTATGGAGCCTACGAGCAGTACGTC. Amino acid sequence: CASSPGPYGAYEQYV.

This chain joins TRBV19 and TRBJ1-5; D unresolved. The germline V gene has CDR1 LNHDA and CDR2 SQIVND (reference sequence). Deletions cut 6 bases from V and 0 bases from J, with 15 bases between. This CDR3 is built from 16 residues. CDR3 residues: CASREASRYSNQPQHF. CDR3 sequence (DNA): TGTGCCAGTAGGGAGGCCAGCCGGTATAGCAATCAGCCCCAGCATTTT.

This rearrangement joins TRBV7-9 to TRBJ2-7; D might be TRBD2 (6 bases). Trimming left V 5 bases short and J 2 bases short, with 13 bases between. Germline assignment: CDR1 SEHNR and CDR2 FQNEAQ (reference sequence). The CDR3 spans 14 residues. In DNA, the CDR3 is TGTGCCAGCAGCCACCGGGACTTAACCTACGAGCAGTACTTC. Its translation is CASSHRDLTYEQYF. Looking up the rest from reference TRBV7-9 and TRBJ2-7 gives the full variable domain: DTGVSQNPRHKITKRGQNVTFRCDPISEHNRLYWYRQTLGQGPEFLTYFQNEAQLEKSRLLSDRFSAERPKGSFSTLEIQRTEQGDSAMYLCASSHRDLTYEQYFGPGTRLTVT.

The chain carries TRBV4-2 and TRBJ1-1, with 7 positions matching TRBD1. The CDR3 has 17 amino acids. Germline V gene data show CDR1 as LGHNA and CDR2 as YNFKEQ. The V gene end was trimmed by 4 bases and the J gene end by 5 bases; junction bases not matched to a gene: 16. The CDR3 nucleotides are TGTGCCAGCAGCCCCCCGAACTTAGACAGGGCCAAGACTGAAGCTTTCTTT. Translation: CASSPPNLDRAKTEAFF.

In this sample, this clone turned up a few times. The V gene is TRBV5-1, the J gene TRBJ2-1; D perhaps matches TRBD1 (5 bases). CDR3 length equals 13 residues. Germline V lookup: CDR1 SGHRS, CDR2 YFSETQ. V gave up 4 bases and J gave up 3 bases, with 8 bases separating them. CDR3 region: CASSADNYNEQFF. Written as DNA, the CDR3 is TGCGCCAGCAGCGCGGACAACTACAATGAGCAGTTCTTC.

The chain uses TRBV5-5 and TRBJ2-7; possible D gene TRBD1, 5 bases. The V gene lost 2 bases and the J gene lost 3 bases, with 12 bases spanning the gap. CDR1 is SGHKS and CDR2 is YYEKEE in the germline V gene (reference sequence). The CDR3 extends over 14 amino acids. Written as DNA, the CDR3 is TGTGCCAGCAGCTTTTGGCAGGGCGACTACGAGCAGTACGTC. Amino acids: CASSFWQGDYEQYV.

The chain carries TRBV5-4 and TRBJ2-3; tentatively, D is TRBD2 (6 bases). The CDR3 contains 15 residues. The V and J ends lost 7 bases and 0 bases respectively, with 15 bases between them. The germline gives CDR1 SGHNT, CDR2 YYREEE (reference sequence). CDR3 sequence: CASAMGLYSTDTQYF. Here the CDR3 DNA reads TGTGCCAGCGCCATGGGACTCTATAGCACAGATACGCAGTATTTT.

V and J are TRBV29-1 and TRBJ2-5; unclear D gene. The V end lost 0 bases, the J end lost 0 bases, and 5 bases lay between the germline ends. This CDR3 is 13 amino acids long. Germline-derived CDR1 and CDR2 are SQVTM and ANQGSEA. CDR3 coding DNA: TGCAGCGTTGAAGATCAGTACCAAGAGACCCAGTACTTC. Translated: CSVEDQYQETQYF.

This clone was counted a few times. V gene TRBV4-1 combines with J gene TRBJ2-2, with D perhaps matching TRBD1 or TRBD2 (5 bases each). The CDR3 sequence is 14 residues long. Trimming removed 1 base from V and 5 bases from J, with 8 bases in between. CDR1 is MGHRA, CDR2 YSYEKL, per germline. Written as DNA, the CDR3 is TGCGCCAGCAGCCAAGTGGGGGAGACCGGGGAGCTGTTTTTT. The encoded protein is CASSQVGETGELFF.